The clone carrying this T cell receptor (beta chain) turned up a few times. Antigen: not known. The second PCR ran roughly 6 to 11 cycles with a sample-barcoded 5' primer and J-beta primers. MiXCR, run by TCRdb on the 5' RACE reads, gives a single entry per CDR3 protein. The table records 650,000 to 1,000,000 distinct CDR3 sequences, roughly 34% of them present only once. This sample was included in a study of blood T cells in healthy people across ages. Study-level findings and limits: Naive CD4+ cells and diversity were both higher in long-lived donors than in aged donors.

V shed 6 bases and J shed 8 bases, with 13 bases lying between them. CDR1 is GTSNPN and CDR2 is SVGIG in the germline V gene (reference sequence). The CDR3 is 11 residues long. The sequence was obtained from a man aged 18 to 35 in good health. Sequenced input: blood. This chain uses TRBV30 with TRBJ1-2; TRBD1 might be the D (5 bases). The CDR3 here is CACGQGVGYTF. CDR3 bases: TGTGCCTGTGGGCAGGGTGTGGGCTACACCTTC.